This T cell receptor (beta chain) was observed in a study of cytomegalovirus exposure and HLA in healthy donors. This clone showed up just a few times. Its antigen is undetermined. Study outcomes and limitations: Using a false discovery rate of 0.05, a later analysis showed that 15,000 to 20,000 TCR beta sequences were associated with HLA alleles.

J was trimmed by 5 bases and V by 5 bases; bases with no gene match: 7. The CDR3 loop spans 15 amino acids. Germline lookup yields CDR1 SEHNR and CDR2 FQNEAQ (reference sequence). The PCR made use of 60 Vbeta and 13 Jbeta primers. Sequencing was performed with immunoSEQ multiplex PCR; in TCRdb, only in-frame clones are kept and a portion is missing. The sample includes under 140,000 clones, about 80% of them seen just once. This clonotype was obtained from a man younger than 45 in good health and CMV-seropositive. This chain uses TRBV7-9 with TRBJ2-3; 10 bases are a match to TRBD1. The sequencing input was PBMCs. The CDR3 coding sequence is TGTGCCAGCAGCCCCCTGGGGACAGGGGAAGATACGCAGTATTTT. This sequence encodes CASSPLGTGEDTQYF.